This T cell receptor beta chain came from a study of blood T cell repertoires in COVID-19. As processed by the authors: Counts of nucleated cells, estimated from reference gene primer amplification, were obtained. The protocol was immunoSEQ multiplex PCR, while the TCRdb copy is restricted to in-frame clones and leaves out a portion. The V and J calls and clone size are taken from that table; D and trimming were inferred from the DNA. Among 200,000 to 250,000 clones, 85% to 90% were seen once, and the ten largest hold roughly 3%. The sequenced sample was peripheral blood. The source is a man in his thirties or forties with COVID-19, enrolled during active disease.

The CDR3 DNA reads as TGTGCCAGCAGCGGACAGGGGAATGAGCAGTTCTTC. It codes for CASSGQGNEQFF. This chain joins TRBV9 and TRBJ2-1; TRBD1 agrees at 8 bases. Germline lookup yields CDR1 SGDLS and CDR2 YYNGEE. J was trimmed by 7 bases and V by 3 bases; bases with no gene match: 0. The CDR3 is made up of 12 amino acids.